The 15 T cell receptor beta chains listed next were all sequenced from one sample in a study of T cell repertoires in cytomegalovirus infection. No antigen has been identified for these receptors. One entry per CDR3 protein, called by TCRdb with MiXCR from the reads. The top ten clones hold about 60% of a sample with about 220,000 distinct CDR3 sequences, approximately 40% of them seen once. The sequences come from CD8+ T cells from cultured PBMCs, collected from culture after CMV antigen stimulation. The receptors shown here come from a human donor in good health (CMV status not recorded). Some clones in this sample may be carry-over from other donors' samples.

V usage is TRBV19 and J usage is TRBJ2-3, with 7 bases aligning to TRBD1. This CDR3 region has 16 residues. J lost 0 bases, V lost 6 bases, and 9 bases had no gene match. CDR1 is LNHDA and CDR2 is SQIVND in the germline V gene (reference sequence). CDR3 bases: TGTGCCAGTAGCTTTGACAGGGAGAGAAGCACAGATACGCAGTATTTT. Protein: CASSFDRERSTDTQYF.

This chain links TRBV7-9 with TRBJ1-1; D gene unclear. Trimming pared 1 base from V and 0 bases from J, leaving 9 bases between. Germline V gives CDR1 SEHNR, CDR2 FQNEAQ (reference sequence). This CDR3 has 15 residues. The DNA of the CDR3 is TGTGCCAGCAGCTTAGTGTCACAAATGAACACTGAAGCTTTCTTT. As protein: CASSLVSQMNTEAFF.

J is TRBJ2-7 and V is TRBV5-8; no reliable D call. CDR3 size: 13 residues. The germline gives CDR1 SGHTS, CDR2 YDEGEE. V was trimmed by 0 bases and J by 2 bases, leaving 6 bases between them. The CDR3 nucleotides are TGTGCCAGCAGCTTGGTCCGGGCCTACGAGCAGTACTTC. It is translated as CASSLVRAYEQYF.

CDR3 amino acids: CASSYGENTEAFF. The CDR3 bases are TGTGCCAGCAGTTACGGTGAGAACACTGAAGCTTTCTTT. The V and J genes are TRBV6-5 and TRBJ1-1; D not resolved. Germline values: CDR1 MNHEY, CDR2 SVGAGI. The CDR3 loop spans 13 amino acids. Trimming took 2 bases from V and 1 from J, leaving 5 bases between them.

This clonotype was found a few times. CDR3 DNA: TGTGCCAGCAGCTTAGCGGGGTCCGGTACGACCAAAAACATTCAGTACTTC. It is translated as CASSLAGSGTTKNIQYF. This rearrangement joins TRBV7-2 to TRBJ2-4; D gene uncertain. Trimming pared 0 bases from V and 2 bases from J, leaving 14 bases between. Germline V gives CDR1 SGHTA, CDR2 FQGNSA. The length of the CDR3 is 17 residues.

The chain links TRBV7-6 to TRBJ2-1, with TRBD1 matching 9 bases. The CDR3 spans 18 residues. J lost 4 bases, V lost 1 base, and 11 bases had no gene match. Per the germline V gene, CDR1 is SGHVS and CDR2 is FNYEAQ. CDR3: CASSLGVGRTGVYNEQFF. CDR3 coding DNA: TGTGCCAGCAGCTTAGGTGTGGGAAGGACAGGGGTTTACAATGAGCAGTTCTTC.

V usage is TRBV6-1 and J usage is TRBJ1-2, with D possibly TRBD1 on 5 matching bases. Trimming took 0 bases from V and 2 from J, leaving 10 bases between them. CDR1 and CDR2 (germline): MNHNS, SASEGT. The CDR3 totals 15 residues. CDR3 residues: CASSEAGALNYGYTF. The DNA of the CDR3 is TGTGCCAGCAGTGAAGCCGGGGCCTTAAACTATGGCTACACCTTC.

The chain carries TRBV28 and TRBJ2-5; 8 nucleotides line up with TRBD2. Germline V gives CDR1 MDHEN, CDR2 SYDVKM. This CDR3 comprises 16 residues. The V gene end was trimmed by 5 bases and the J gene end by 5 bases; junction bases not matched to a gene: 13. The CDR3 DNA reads TGTGCCAGCAGTCCGGAATTTACAGCGGGAGAGGAGACCCAGTACTTC. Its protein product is CASSPEFTAGEETQYF.

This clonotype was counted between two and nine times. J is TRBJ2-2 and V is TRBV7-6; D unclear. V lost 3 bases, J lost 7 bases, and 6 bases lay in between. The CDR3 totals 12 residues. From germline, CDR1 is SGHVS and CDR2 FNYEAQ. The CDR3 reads CASSFTLGELFF. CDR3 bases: TGTGCCAGCAGCTTTACCCTCGGGGAGCTGTTTTTT.

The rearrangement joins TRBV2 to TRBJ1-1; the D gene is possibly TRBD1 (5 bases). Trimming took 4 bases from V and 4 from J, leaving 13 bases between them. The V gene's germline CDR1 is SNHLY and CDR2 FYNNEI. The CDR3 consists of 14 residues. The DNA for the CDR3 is TGTGCCAGCAGTGGGAGGCAGGGCGGCACTGAAGCTTTCTTT. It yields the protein CASSGRQGGTEAFF. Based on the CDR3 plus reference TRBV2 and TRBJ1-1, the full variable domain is EPEVTQTPSHQVTQMGQEVILRCVPISNHLYFYWYRQILGQKVEFLVSFYNNEISEKSEIFDDQFSVERPDGSNFTLKIRSTKLEDSAMYFCASSGRQGGTEAFFGQGTRLTVV.

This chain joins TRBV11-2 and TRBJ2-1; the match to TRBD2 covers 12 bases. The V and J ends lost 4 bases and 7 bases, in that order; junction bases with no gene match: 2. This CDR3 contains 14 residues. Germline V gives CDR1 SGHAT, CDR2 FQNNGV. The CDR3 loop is CASSWTSGDNEQFF. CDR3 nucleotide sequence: TGTGCCAGCAGCTGGACTAGCGGGGATAATGAGCAGTTCTTC.

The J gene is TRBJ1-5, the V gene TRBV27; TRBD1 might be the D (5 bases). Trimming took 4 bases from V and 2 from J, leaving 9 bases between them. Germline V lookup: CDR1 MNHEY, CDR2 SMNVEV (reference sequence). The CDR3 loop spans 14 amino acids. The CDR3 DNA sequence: TGTGCCAGCAGTTCGGGCAGGGGCAATCAGCCCCAGCATTTT. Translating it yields CASSSGRGNQPQHF.

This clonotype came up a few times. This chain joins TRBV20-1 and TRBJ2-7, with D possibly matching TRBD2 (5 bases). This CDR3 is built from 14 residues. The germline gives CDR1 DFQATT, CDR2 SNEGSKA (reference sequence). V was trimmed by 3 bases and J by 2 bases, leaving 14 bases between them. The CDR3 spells CSARPLEGAYEQYF. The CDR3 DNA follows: TGCAGTGCTAGGCCCCTTGAGGGAGCCTACGAGCAGTACTTC.

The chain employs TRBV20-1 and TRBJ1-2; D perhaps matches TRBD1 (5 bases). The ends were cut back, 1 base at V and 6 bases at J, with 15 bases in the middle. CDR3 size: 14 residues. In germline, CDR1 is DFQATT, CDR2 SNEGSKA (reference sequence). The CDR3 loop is CSARVSGRGDGYTF. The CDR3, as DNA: TGCAGTGCTAGAGTCTCGGGGAGGGGTGATGGCTACACCTTC.

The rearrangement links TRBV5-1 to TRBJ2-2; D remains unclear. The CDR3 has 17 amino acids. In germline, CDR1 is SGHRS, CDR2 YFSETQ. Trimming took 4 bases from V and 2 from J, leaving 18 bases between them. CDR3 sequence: CASSPPHWDSNTGELFF. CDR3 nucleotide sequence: TGCGCCAGCAGCCCCCCCCACTGGGATAGCAACACCGGGGAGCTGTTTTTT.